This TCR beta chain was identified during a study of cytomegalovirus exposure and HLA in healthy donors. The overall study: From approximately 170 million T cells, an earlier analysis saw 90 million to 130 million unique TCR beta sequences. General study results and limits: HLA allele associations emerged for roughly 17,000 TCR beta sequences in a later analysis, at 0.05 false discovery rate. DRB1 showed the most TCR associations and HLA-C the fewest in a later analysis, as rates varied by HLA locus.

A note on this clone: Its antigen is still unknown.

J lost 0 bases, V lost 0 bases, and 6 bases had no gene match. There are 17 residues in the CDR3. Per germline, CDR1 SGHTA and CDR2 FQGNSA. PCR primers comprised 60 Vbeta and 13 Jbeta primers. The repertoire was sequenced with immunoSEQ multiplex PCR; TCRdb's copy has only in-frame clones and lacks some. This repertoire shows more than 85,000 clones, roughly 78% found once; its top ten account for 1% to 1.5%. The chain has TRBV7-2 and TRBJ1-1, with 8 bases aligning to TRBD1. Sequenced input: PBMCs. The origin of this receptor is a woman in her thirties in good health and CMV-seronegative. CDR3 nucleotides: TGTGCCAGCAGCTTAGCGGGGACAGGAATTATGAACACTGAAGCTTTCTTT. It encodes CASSLAGTGIMNTEAFF.